The entry below describes one T cell receptor (beta chain). The sample is drawn from a study of shared T cell receptors in the human thymus. Clones were read by immunoSEQ multiplex PCR, and TCRdb kept only the in-frame ones, dropping some. The sample records roughly 660,000 clones, roughly 90% being singletons. Trimming stripped 2 bases from V and 6 bases from J, with 6 bases between. From germline, CDR1 is SGHDT and CDR2 YYEEEE. The CDR3 runs 11 residues. These data were likewise used in another study, on human thymus T cells. From that paper: Corrective heart surgery yielded resections, and these provided the thymus tissue.

The sample was thymocytes. This rearrangement joins TRBV5-6 to TRBJ2-7; D is ambiguous. This TCR came from a boy in the first two years of life with a congenital heart defect. CDR3 coding DNA: TGTGCCAGCAGCTTCGGTCTCGAGCAGTACTTC. Translated: CASSFGLEQYF.